A selection of T cell receptor beta chains follows, all from one sample in a study of blood T cells in healthy people across ages. TCRdb redid the calling of the 5' RACE reads with MiXCR, one entry per CDR3 protein. The table includes approximately 760,000 distinct CDR3 sequences, 25% detected once. The same sample was also used in a study of T cells of mothers and their children.

The sequenced sample consisted of blood. These receptors were taken from a boy between 10 and 17 years old in good health. Each CDR3 is given with its conserved first and last residue. The order of the fields is D gene, J gene, V gene, clone size, CDR3 protein, CDR3 DNA. The D gene is left open where the match is weak. The listing skips clone size in some rows; elsewhere it reads once, few, many or a size class.

. | TRBJ2-7 | TRBV10-3 | . | CAISWNSDDEQYF | TGTGCCATCAGTTGGAATAGCGACGACGAGCAGTACTTC
. | TRBJ1-1 | TRBV7-2 | few | CASSLSQARGTEAFF | TGTGCCAGCAGCTTAAGCCAGGCCCGAGGGACTGAAGCTTTCTTT
. | TRBJ2-3 | TRBV7-3 | . | CASSLTGGLGTDTQYF | TGTGCCAGCAGCTTAACAGGGGGGCTCGGCACAGATACGCAGTATTTT
. | TRBJ2-5 | TRBV10-3 | . | CAISEGPAGETQYF | TGTGCCATCAGTGAAGGGCCAGCGGGAGAGACCCAGTACTTC
. | TRBJ2-1 | TRBV29-1 | . | CSAEGTAYNEQFF | TGCAGCGCTGAGGGGACGGCCTACAATGAGCAGTTCTTC
TRBD1 | TRBJ1-5 | TRBV7-2 | . | CASSPRQGPQPQHF | TGTGCCAGCAGCCCCCGACAGGGGCCTCAGCCCCAGCATTTT
. | TRBJ2-3 | TRBV5-1 | . | CASSPKTGSTDTQYF | TGCGCCAGCAGCCCAAAGACGGGGAGCACAGATACGCAGTATTTT
TRBD2 | TRBJ2-5 | TRBV7-9 | few | CASSPGSGSRETQYF | TGTGCCAGCAGTCCAGGAAGCGGGAGCAGGGAGACCCAGTACTTC
. | TRBJ1-2 | TRBV29-1 | . | CSVEVTGPKNYGYTF | TGCAGCGTTGAAGTCACGGGCCCCAAGAACTATGGCTACACCTTC
TRBD1 | TRBJ2-5 | TRBV6-6 | few | CASSYRGREETQYF | TGTGCCAGCAGTTACAGGGGGCGAGAAGAGACCCAGTACTTC
TRBD2 | TRBJ2-7 | TRBV5-6 | . | CASSLASGRAFSSGSYEQYF | TGTGCCAGCAGCTTGGCTAGCGGGAGGGCTTTTTCGTCGGGATCCTACGAGCAGTACTTC
. | TRBJ2-1 | TRBV18 | . | CASSPGPFNEQFF | TGTGCCAGCTCACCAGGGCCCTTCAATGAGCAGTTCTTC
. | TRBJ2-6 | TRBV7-9 | few | CASSPRSPGAGANVLTF | TGTGCCAGCAGCCCCCGTTCACCTGGGGCTGGGGCCAACGTCCTGACTTTC
. | TRBJ2-5 | TRBV7-9 | . | CASSFDPPREAQYF | TGTGCCAGCAGCTTTGACCCTCCGCGAGAGGCCCAGTACTTC
. | TRBJ2-5 | TRBV5-1 | . | CASSLVGPAETQYF | TGCGCCAGCAGCTTGGTTGGACCGGCCGAGACCCAGTACTTC
TRBD2 | TRBJ2-1 | TRBV7-9 | . | CASRGLAGVGEQFF | TGTGCCAGCCGGGGACTAGCGGGAGTTGGAGAGCAGTTCTTC
. | TRBJ1-2 | TRBV6-2/TRBV6-3 | few | CASSIPSGGYTF | TGTGCCAGCAGTATCCCCAGTGGGGGCTACACCTTC
. | TRBJ1-1 | TRBV4-1 | . | CASSHEVNTEAFF | TGCGCCAGCAGCCATGAGGTGAACACTGAAGCTTTCTTT